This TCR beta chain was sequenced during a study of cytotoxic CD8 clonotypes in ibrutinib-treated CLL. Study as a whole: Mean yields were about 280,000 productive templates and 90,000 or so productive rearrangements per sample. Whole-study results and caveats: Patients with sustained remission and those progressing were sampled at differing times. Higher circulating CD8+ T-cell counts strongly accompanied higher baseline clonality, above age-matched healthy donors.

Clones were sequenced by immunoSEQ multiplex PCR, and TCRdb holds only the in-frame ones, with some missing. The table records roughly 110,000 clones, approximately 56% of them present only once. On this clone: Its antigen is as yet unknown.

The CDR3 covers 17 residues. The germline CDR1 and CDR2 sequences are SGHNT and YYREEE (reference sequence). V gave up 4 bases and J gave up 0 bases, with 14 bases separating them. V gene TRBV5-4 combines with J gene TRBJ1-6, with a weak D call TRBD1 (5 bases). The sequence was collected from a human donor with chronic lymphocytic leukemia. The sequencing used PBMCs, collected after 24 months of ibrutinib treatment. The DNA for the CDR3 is TGTGCCAGCAGCGGCGGCGCAGGGAGCTCCTATAATTCACCCCTCCACTTT. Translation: CASSGGAGSSYNSPLHF.